A single sample is the source of the 2 T cell receptor beta chains below, sequenced in a study of somatic mutations in cytotoxic T cells in rheumatoid arthritis. Libraries were prepared by immunoSEQ multiplex PCR; TCRdb keeps only in-frame clonotypes and omits some of them. The sample consists of about 29,000 clones, around 86% of them appearing once. Sequenced material: CD8+ T cells sorted from blood. The receptors here all came from an adult with rheumatoid arthritis.

This clone was counted a single time. This sequence joins TRBV7-9 and TRBJ2-3; TRBD2 is a possible D gene (5 bases). V gave up 5 bases and J gave up 0 bases, with 15 bases separating them. Germline loops: CDR1 SEHNR, CDR2 FQNEAQ (reference sequence). This CDR3 comprises 16 residues. CDR3 coding DNA: TGTGCCAGCAGCCCGATTAGGGCGGGTAGCACAGATACGCAGTATTTT. It encodes CASSPIRAGSTDTQYF. Together with reference TRBV7-9 and TRBJ2-3, the CDR3 gives the full variable domain: DTGVSQNPRHKITKRGQNVTFRCDPISEHNRLYWYRQTLGQGPEFLTYFQNEAQLEKSRLLSDRFSAERPKGSFSTLEIQRTEQGDSAMYLCASSPIRAGSTDTQYFGPGTRLTVL.

The chain is built from TRBV7-8 and TRBJ2-7, with 10 bases matching TRBD1. Germline V gives CDR1 SGHVS, CDR2 FQNEAQ. Trimming cost V 5 bases and J 5 bases; bases outside gene matches: 6. The CDR3 spans 14 residues. For the CDR3, the DNA is TGTGCCAGCAGCCCGAGACAGGGGGCGAACGAGCAGTACTTC. It codes for CASSPRQGANEQYF.